One T cell receptor (beta chain) is described in this entry. Its antigen remains unidentified. Profiling relied on immunoSEQ multiplex PCR, and the TCRdb table lists in-frame clones only, not all of them. The table records about 12,000 clones, 69% of them present only once. Between the trimmed V and J ends, which lost 0 bases and 0 bases, there was a span of 6 bases. Germline lookup yields CDR1 SGDLS and CDR2 YYNGEE. The CDR3 consists of 14 residues. CD4+ T cells from unexposed donors were obtained before the COVID-19 pandemic (2011-2018). CD4+ T cells were isolated from the cells after 10 days of culture. Testing used SARS-CoV-2 S/N and four cold-coronavirus spikes on unexposed-donor CD4+ T cells, cells permitting. PBMCs were plated at a few million per well in IL-2-containing medium. The data derive from a study of CD4 T cells in relation to SARS-CoV-2 and coronaviruses. Study context: Shared crossreactive spike epitopes were mapped to their HLA restriction.

The TCR originated in a human donor in good health. Sequences were obtained from CD4+ T cells from PBMCs, cultured in vitro. The chain links TRBV9 to TRBJ1-2; no clear D gene. The CDR3 coding sequence is TGTGCCAGCAGCGTAGGGGCGACTAACTATGGCTACACCTTC. It specifies CASSVGATNYGYTF.